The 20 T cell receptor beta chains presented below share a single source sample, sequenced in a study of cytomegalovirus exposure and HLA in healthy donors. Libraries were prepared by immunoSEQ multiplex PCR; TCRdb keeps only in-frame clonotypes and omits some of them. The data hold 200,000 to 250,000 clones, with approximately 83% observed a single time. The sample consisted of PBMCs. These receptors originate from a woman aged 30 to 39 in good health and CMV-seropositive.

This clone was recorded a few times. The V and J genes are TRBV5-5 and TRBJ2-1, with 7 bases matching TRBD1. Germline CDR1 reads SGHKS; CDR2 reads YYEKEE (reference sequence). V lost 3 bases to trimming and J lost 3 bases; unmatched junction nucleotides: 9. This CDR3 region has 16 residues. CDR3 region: CASSWNRGPFYNEQFF. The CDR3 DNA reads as TGTGCCAGCAGCTGGAACAGGGGCCCGTTCTACAATGAGCAGTTCTTC. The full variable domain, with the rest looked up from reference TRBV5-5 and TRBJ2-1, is DAGVTQSPTHLIKTRGQQVTLRCSPISGHKSVSWYQQVLGQGPQFIFQYYEKEERGRGNFPDRFSARQFPNYSSELNVNALLLGDSALYLCASSWNRGPFYNEQFFGPGTRLTVL.

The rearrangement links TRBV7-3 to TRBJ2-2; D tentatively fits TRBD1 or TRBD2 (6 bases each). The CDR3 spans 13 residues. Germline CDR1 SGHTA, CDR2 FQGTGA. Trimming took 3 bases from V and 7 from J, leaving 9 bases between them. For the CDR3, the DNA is TGTGCCAGCAGCTTGGGGGGCGTCGGGGAGCTGTTTTTT. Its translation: CASSLGGVGELFF. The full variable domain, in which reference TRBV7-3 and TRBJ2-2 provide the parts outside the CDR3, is GAGVSQTPSNKVTEKGKYVELRCDPISGHTALYWYRQSLGQGPEFLIYFQGTGAADDSGLPNDRFFAVRPEGSVSTLKIQRTERGDSAVYLCASSLGGVGELFFGEGSRLTVL.

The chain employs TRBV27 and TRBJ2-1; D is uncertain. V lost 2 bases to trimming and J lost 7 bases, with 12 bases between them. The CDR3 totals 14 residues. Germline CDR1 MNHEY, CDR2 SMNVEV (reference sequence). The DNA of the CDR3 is TGTGCCAGCAGTTTAAATCTGTTGGGGAATGAGCAGTTCTTC. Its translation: CASSLNLLGNEQFF.

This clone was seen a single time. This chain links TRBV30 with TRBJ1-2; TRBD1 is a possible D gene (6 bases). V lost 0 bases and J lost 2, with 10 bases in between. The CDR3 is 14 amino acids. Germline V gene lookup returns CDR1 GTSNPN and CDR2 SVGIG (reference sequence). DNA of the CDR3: TGTGCCTGGAGTGTTGGGGGCGCAAACTATGGCTACACCTTC. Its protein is CAWSVGGANYGYTF.

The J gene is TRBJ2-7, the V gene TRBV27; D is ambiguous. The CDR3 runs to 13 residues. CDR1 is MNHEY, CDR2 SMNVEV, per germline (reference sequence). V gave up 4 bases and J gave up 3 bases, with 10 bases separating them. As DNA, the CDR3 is TGTGCCAGCAGTTCTGGGAATGGCTACGAGCAGTACTTC. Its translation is CASSSGNGYEQYF.

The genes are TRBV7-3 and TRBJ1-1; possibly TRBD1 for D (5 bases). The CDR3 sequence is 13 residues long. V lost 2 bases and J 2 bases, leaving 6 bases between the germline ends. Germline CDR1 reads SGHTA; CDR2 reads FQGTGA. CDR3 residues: CASSLQGNTEAFF. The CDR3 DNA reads TGTGCCAGCAGCTTACAGGGAAACACTGAAGCTTTCTTT.

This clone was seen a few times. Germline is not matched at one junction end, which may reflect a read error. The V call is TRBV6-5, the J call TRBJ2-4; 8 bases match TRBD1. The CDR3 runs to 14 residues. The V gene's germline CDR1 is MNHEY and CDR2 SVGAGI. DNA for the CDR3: TGTGCCAGCAGTGACTCAGGGGGCGAAGACATTCAGTACTTC. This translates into CASSDSGGEDIQYF.

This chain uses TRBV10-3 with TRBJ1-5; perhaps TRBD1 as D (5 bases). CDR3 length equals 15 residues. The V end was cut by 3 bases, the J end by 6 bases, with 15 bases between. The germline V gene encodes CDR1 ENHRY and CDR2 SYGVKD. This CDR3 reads CAISEGRDRGQPQHF. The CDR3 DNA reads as TGTGCCATCAGTGAAGGCAGGGACCGAGGTCAGCCCCAGCATTTT.

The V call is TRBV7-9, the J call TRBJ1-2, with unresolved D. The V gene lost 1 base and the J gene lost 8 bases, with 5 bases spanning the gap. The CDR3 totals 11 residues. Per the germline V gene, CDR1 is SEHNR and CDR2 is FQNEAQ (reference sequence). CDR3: CASSLVRGYTF. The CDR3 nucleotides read TGTGCCAGCAGCTTAGTGCGCGGCTACACCTTC.

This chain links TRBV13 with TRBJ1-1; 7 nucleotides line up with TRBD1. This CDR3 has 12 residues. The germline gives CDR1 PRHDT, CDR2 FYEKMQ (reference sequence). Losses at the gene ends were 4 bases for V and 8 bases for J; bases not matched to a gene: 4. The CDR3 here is CASSSRDSEAFF. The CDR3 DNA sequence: TGTGCCAGCAGCTCCCGGGACAGCGAAGCTTTCTTT.

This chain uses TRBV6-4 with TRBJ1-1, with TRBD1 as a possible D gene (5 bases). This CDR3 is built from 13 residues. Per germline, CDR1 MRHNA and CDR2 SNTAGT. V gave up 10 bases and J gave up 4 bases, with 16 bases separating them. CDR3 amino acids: CATEQDGPTEAFF. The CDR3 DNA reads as TGTGCCACCGAACAGGACGGTCCCACTGAAGCTTTCTTT.

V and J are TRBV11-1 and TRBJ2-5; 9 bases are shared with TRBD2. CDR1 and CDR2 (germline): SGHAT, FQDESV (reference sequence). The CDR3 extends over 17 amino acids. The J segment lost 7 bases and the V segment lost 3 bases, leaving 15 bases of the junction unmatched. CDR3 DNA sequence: TGTGCCAGCAGCTTTCTACCGTGGATTAGCGGGAGCGGGACCCAGTACTTC. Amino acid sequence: CASSFLPWISGSGTQYF.

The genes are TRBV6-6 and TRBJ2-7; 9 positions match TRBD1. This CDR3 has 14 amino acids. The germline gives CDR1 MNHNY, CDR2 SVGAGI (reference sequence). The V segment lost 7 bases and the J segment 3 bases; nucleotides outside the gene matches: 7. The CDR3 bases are TGTGCCAGCAAAGGGACAGGGACGGACTACGAGCAGTACTTC. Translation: CASKGTGTDYEQYF.

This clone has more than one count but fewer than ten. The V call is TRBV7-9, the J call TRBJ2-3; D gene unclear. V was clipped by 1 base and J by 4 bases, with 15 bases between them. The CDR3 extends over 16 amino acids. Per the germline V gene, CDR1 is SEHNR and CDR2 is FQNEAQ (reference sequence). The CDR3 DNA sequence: TGTGCCAGCAGCTTAGGGTTAGGGCCTCCGGCAGATACGCAGTATTTT. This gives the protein CASSLGLGPPADTQYF. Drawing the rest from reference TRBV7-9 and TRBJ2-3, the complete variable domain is DTGVSQNPRHKITKRGQNVTFRCDPISEHNRLYWYRQTLGQGPEFLTYFQNEAQLEKSRLLSDRFSAERPKGSFSTLEIQRTEQGDSAMYLCASSLGLGPPADTQYFGPGTRLTVL.

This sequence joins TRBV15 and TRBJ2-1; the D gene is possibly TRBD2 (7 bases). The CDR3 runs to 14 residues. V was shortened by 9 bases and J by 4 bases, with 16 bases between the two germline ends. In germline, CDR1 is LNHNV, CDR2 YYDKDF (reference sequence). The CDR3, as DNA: TGTGCCACTGCCCGGGGGGCGAGATACAATGAGCAGTTCTTC. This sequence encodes CATARGARYNEQFF.

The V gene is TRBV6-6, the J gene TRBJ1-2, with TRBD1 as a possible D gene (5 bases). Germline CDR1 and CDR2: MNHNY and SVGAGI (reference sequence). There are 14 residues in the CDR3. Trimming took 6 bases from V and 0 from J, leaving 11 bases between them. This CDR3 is CASSRDGANYGYTF. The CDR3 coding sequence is TGTGCCAGCAGCCGGGACGGAGCTAACTATGGCTACACCTTC.

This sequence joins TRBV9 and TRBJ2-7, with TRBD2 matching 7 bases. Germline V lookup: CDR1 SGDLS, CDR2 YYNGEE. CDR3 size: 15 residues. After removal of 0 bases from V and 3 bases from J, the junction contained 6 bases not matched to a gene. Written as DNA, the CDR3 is TGTGCCAGCAGCGTAGGGAGCGGGGTCAACTACGAGCAGTACTTC. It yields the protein CASSVGSGVNYEQYF.

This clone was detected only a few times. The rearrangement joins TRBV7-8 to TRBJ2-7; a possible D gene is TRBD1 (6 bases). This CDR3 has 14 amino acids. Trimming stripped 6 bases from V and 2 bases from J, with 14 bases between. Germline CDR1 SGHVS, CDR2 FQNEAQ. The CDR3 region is CASSRTGPTYEQYF. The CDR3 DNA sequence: TGTGCCAGCAGTCGAACAGGGCCTACCTACGAGCAGTACTTC.

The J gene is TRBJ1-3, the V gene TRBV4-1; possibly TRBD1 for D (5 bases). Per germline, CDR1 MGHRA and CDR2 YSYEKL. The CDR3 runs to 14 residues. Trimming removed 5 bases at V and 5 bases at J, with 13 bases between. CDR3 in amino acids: CASSYVGERNTIYF. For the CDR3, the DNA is TGCGCCAGCAGCTACGTAGGGGAGAGAAACACCATATATTTT.

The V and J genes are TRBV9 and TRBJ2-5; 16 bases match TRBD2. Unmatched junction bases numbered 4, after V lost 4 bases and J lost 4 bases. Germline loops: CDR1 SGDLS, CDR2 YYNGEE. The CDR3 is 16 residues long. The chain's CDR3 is CASSMGLAGGGETQYF. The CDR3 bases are TGTGCCAGCAGCATGGGACTAGCGGGAGGGGGAGAGACCCAGTACTTC.